The 24 T cell receptor beta chains listed next were all sequenced from one sample in a study of radiotherapy plus CTLA-4 blockade in lung cancer. Repertoires were generated with immunoSEQ multiplex PCR, while TCRdb's copy carries only in-frame clones and drops some. The table lists some 60,000 clones, 70% to 85% of them singletons. The specimen comprised peripheral blood, sampled from a patient treated with radiotherapy plus ipilimumab. Receptors were obtained from a human donor with non-small cell lung cancer who had a complete response to radiotherapy plus ipilimumab.

The rearrangement joins TRBV11-2 to TRBJ2-3, with TRBD2 as a possible D gene (5 bases). Germline V gene lookup returns CDR1 SGHAT and CDR2 FQNNGV. Trimming took 1 base from V and 2 from J, leaving 13 bases between them. The CDR3 has 16 residues. The CDR3 protein is CASSLGDSVITDTQYF. In nucleotides, the CDR3 is TGTGCCAGCAGCTTAGGTGATAGCGTGATCACAGATACGCAGTATTTT.

The chain has TRBV9 and TRBJ2-2, with 8 positions matching TRBD2. The CDR3 is 14 residues long. The germline V gene has CDR1 SGDLS and CDR2 YYNGEE. J lost 5 bases, V lost 6 bases, and 6 bases had no gene match. The CDR3 DNA reads as TGTGCCAGCAAAAGCGGGGGAAGGACCGGGGAGCTGTTTTTT. It translates to CASKSGGRTGELFF.

The rearrangement uses TRBV4-3 and TRBJ2-7, with D perhaps TRBD1 (5 bases). The CDR3 runs 16 residues. Looked up from germline, CDR1 is LGHNA and CDR2 is YSLEER. V gave up 2 bases and J gave up 1 base, with 15 bases separating them. CDR3 sequence: CASSQSTGFDSYEQYF. The CDR3 DNA is TGCGCCAGCAGCCAATCAACAGGATTTGATTCCTACGAGCAGTACTTC.

The chain has TRBV27 and TRBJ1-1; possibly TRBD1 for D (5 bases). The CDR3 sequence is 14 residues long. Germline values: CDR1 MNHEY, CDR2 SMNVEV (reference sequence). V was clipped by 6 bases and J by 0 bases, with 11 bases between them. The CDR3 bases are TGTGCCAGCAGCACGACAGTGATGAACACTGAAGCTTTCTTT. Translated: CASSTTVMNTEAFF.

J is TRBJ2-3 and V is TRBV11-3, with 10 bases that match TRBD2. Unmatched junction bases numbered 3, after V lost 5 bases and J lost 1 base. Germline assignment: CDR1 SGHNT and CDR2 YENEEA. The CDR3 totals 15 residues. CDR3: CASSMSGRGTDTQYF. CDR3 nucleotide sequence: TGTGCCAGCAGCATGAGCGGGAGGGGCACAGATACGCAGTATTTT.

The chain joins TRBV7-2 to TRBJ1-2, with D possibly being TRBD1 (5 bases). The CDR3 length is 15 residues. Germline V gives CDR1 SGHTA, CDR2 FQGNSA. V was clipped by 6 bases and J by 3 bases, with 17 bases between them. The CDR3 coding sequence is TGTGCCAGCAGTCCAGCGGGGGGGTGGGACTATGGCTACACCTTC. Translation: CASSPAGGWDYGYTF. The whole variable domain, remainder taken from reference TRBV7-2 and TRBJ1-2, is GAGVSQSPSNKVTEKGKDVELRCDPISGHTALYWYRQSLGQGLEFLIYFQGNSAPDKSGLPSDRFSAERTGGSVSTLTIQRTQQEDSAVYLCASSPAGGWDYGYTFGSGTRLTVV.

This clone was counted only a few times. This chain uses TRBV19 with TRBJ1-2; no firm D call. The CDR3 contains 13 residues. The V end lost 1 base, the J end lost 2 bases, and 5 bases lay between the germline ends. Germline values: CDR1 LNHDA, CDR2 SQIVND (reference sequence). CDR3 in amino acids: CASSIGGNYGYTF. CDR3 nucleotides: TGTGCCAGTAGTATAGGCGGAAACTATGGCTACACCTTC.

The gene calls are TRBV5-1 and TRBJ2-5, with D possibly being TRBD1 (5 bases). The CDR3 contains 14 residues. CDR1 is SGHRS and CDR2 is YFSETQ in the germline V gene. The V gene lost 0 bases and the J gene lost 3 bases, with 9 bases spanning the gap. CDR3 nucleotides: TGCGCCAGCAGCTTGGTATCAGGGAAAGAGACCCAGTACTTC. This codes for CASSLVSGKETQYF.

The CDR3 spells CASSSDRGFSGANVLTF. Written as DNA, the CDR3 is TGTGCCAGCAGCTCGGACAGGGGGTTCTCTGGGGCCAACGTCCTGACTTTC. The rearrangement uses TRBV7-2 and TRBJ2-6, with 10 bases matching TRBD1. CDR1 and CDR2 from the germline V gene are SGHTA and FQGNSA. The V and J ends lost 4 bases and 0 bases, in that order; junction bases with no gene match: 3. The CDR3 consists of 17 residues.

V usage is TRBV7-8 and J usage is TRBJ2-3; maybe TRBD1 (5 bases). Looked up from germline, CDR1 is SGHVS and CDR2 is FQNEAQ. Trimming left V 8 bases short and J 3 bases short, with 21 bases between. The CDR3 loop spans 16 amino acids. This CDR3 reads CASSPARQLRTDTQYF. The DNA of the CDR3 is TGTGCCAGCTCTCCCGCACGACAGTTAAGAACAGATACGCAGTATTTT.

V usage is TRBV27 and J usage is TRBJ2-7, with D perhaps matching TRBD1 (5 bases). The V end lost 6 bases, the J end lost 1 base, and 10 bases lay between the germline ends. The CDR3 runs to 13 residues. Per germline, CDR1 MNHEY and CDR2 SMNVEV (reference sequence). CDR3 in DNA: TGTGCCAGCAGGCGTCAGGGTTCCTACGAGCAGTACTTC. This codes for CASRRQGSYEQYF.

This clone has a single count. The chain employs TRBV29-1 and TRBJ1-5; TRBD1 matches 9 bases. Germline V gene lookup returns CDR1 SQVTM and CDR2 ANQGSEA. With V trimmed by 8 bases and J by 7 bases, 12 bases remained unmatched. CDR3 length equals 14 residues. The CDR3, as DNA: TGCAGCACAGGAGGGACAGGGACTGGCCAGCCCCAGCATTTT. This gives the protein CSTGGTGTGQPQHF.

The chain uses TRBV5-8 and TRBJ1-2; D unclear. Germline assignment: CDR1 SGHTS and CDR2 YDEGEE. There are 13 residues in the CDR3. V lost 4 bases and J 2 bases, leaving 9 bases between the germline ends. For the CDR3, the DNA is TGTGCCAGCAGCCCTTCTGAGAACTATGGCTACACCTTC. Translated, it gives CASSPSENYGYTF. The full variable domain, rest sourced from reference TRBV5-8 and TRBJ1-2, is EAGVTQSPTHLIKTRGQQATLRCSPISGHTSVYWYQQALGLGLQFLLWYDEGEERNRGNFPPRFSGRQFPNYSSELNVNALELEDSALYLCASSPSENYGYTFGSGTRLTVV.

CDR3 in DNA: TGCGCCAGCAGCTTGGACAGGGAAGTCGGGGAGCTGTTTTTT. Translated, it gives CASSLDREVGELFF. This chain links TRBV5-1 with TRBJ2-2; a weak D match, TRBD1 (6 bases). The V gene lost 0 bases and the J gene lost 7 bases, with 10 bases spanning the gap. The CDR3 spans 14 residues. CDR1 SGHRS and CDR2 YFSETQ come from the germline V gene.

The rearrangement links TRBV29-1 to TRBJ2-1; 8 bases map to TRBD2. The V segment lost 2 bases and the J segment 4 bases; nucleotides outside the gene matches: 7. This CDR3 contains 15 residues. Per the germline V gene, CDR1 is SQVTM and CDR2 is ANQGSEA. For the CDR3, the DNA is TGCAGCGTTGAATCGGGAACTAGCGGTTACAATGAGCAGTTCTTC. Residues: CSVESGTSGYNEQFF.

The chain employs TRBV13 and TRBJ2-7; 9 nucleotides agree with TRBD2. Germline CDR1 is PRHDT and CDR2 is FYEKMQ (reference sequence). Losses at the gene ends were 3 bases for V and 4 bases for J; bases not matched to a gene: 10. CDR3 length: 16 amino acids. CDR3 loop: CASSLESAGGQYEQYV. The CDR3 nucleotides read TGTGCCAGCAGCTTGGAATCTGCGGGAGGGCAATACGAGCAGTACGTC.

The J gene is TRBJ2-2, the V gene TRBV5-1, with D possibly TRBD2 on 6 matching bases. Per the germline V gene, CDR1 is SGHRS and CDR2 is YFSETQ. The CDR3 consists of 18 residues. With 5 bases removed from V and 3 bases from J, the gap between germline ends came to 23 bases. The CDR3 reads CASRELGYRRGYTGELFF. The CDR3 nucleotides read TGCGCCAGCAGGGAGCTTGGGTACAGGCGGGGTTACACCGGGGAGCTGTTTTTT.

This clone appeared once. The CDR3 DNA reads as TGTGCCAGCAGCGATAAGCGGGGGGTCGCCAAAAACATTCAGTACTTC. Amino acid sequence: CASSDKRGVAKNIQYF. The chain uses TRBV9 and TRBJ2-4, with 9 bases matching TRBD2. The length of the CDR3 is 16 residues. Germline CDR1 reads SGDLS; CDR2 reads YYNGEE. V lost 3 bases to trimming and J lost 1 base; unmatched junction nucleotides: 5.

The chain joins TRBV29-1 to TRBJ2-5, with D possibly matching TRBD1 (6 bases). Per germline, CDR1 SQVTM and CDR2 ANQGSEA. The CDR3 consists of 13 residues. Trimming removed 8 bases from V and 1 base from J, with 14 bases in between. CDR3 sequence reads: CSSHRDIQETQYF. Here the CDR3 DNA reads TGCAGCTCACACCGGGACATCCAAGAGACCCAGTACTTC.

The rearrangement joins TRBV5-1 to TRBJ2-2, with D possibly matching TRBD1 (5 bases). Trimming pared 1 base from V and 1 base from J, leaving 5 bases between. Germline V CDR1 and CDR2: SGHRS, YFSETQ. The CDR3 consists of 14 residues. CDR3 in amino acids: CASSLTGNTGELFF. In DNA form, the CDR3 reads TGCGCCAGCAGCTTGACAGGGAACACCGGGGAGCTGTTTTTT. Full variable domain (rest looked up from reference TRBV5-1 and TRBJ2-2): KAGVTQTPRYLIKTRGQQVTLSCSPISGHRSVSWYQQTPGQGLQFLFEYFSETQRNKGNFPGRFSGRQFSNSRSEMNVSTLELGDSALYLCASSLTGNTGELFFGEGSRLTVL.

The chain recombines TRBV5-4 with TRBJ2-5; 8 bases line up with TRBD2. Germline assignment: CDR1 SGHNT and CDR2 YYREEE (reference sequence). V dropped 6 bases and J dropped 5; count of bases not matched to a gene: 21. The CDR3 runs to 18 residues. The CDR3 DNA is TGTGCCAGCAACAGTTGGGAAGGGACTAGGTCTCGGCGGGAGACCCAGTACTTC. Translation gives CASNSWEGTRSRRETQYF. The full variable domain, in which reference TRBV5-4 and TRBJ2-5 provide the parts outside the CDR3, is ETGVTQSPTHLIKTRGQQVTLRCSSQSGHNTVSWYQQALGQGPQFIFQYYREEENGRGNFPPRFSGLQFPNYSSELNVNALELDDSALYLCASNSWEGTRSRRETQYFGPGTRLLVL.

The CDR3 reads CASSSLANQETQYF. The CDR3 DNA is TGTGCCAGCAGCTCCCTAGCGAACCAAGAGACCCAGTACTTC. The rearrangement links TRBV7-9 to TRBJ2-5, with D possibly matching TRBD2 (6 bases). CDR1 is SEHNR and CDR2 is FQNEAQ in the germline V gene (reference sequence). V lost 4 bases and J lost 0, with 9 bases in between. The CDR3 is made up of 14 amino acids. The full variable domain, completed using reference TRBV7-9 and TRBJ2-5, is DTGVSQNPRHKITKRGQNVTFRCDPISEHNRLYWYRQTLGQGPEFLTYFQNEAQLEKSRLLSDRFSAERPKGSFSTLEIQRTEQGDSAMYLCASSSLANQETQYFGPGTRLLVL.

This clone was recorded a few times. This chain joins TRBV29-1 and TRBJ2-2, with 8 bases fitting TRBD1. The CDR3 is 14 amino acids. J was trimmed by 6 bases and V by 4 bases; bases with no gene match: 7. In germline, CDR1 is SQVTM, CDR2 ANQGSEA. The CDR3 DNA is TGCAGCGTTGTCCGGACAGGGCTCTCCGGGGAGCTGTTTTTT. Translation gives CSVVRTGLSGELFF.

This clone has a handful of counts. The CDR3 DNA is TGTGCCAGCTCACCACCGGCGGGGGACTCCTACAATGAGCAGTTCTTC. As protein: CASSPPAGDSYNEQFF. The V gene is TRBV18, the J gene TRBJ2-1; 7 bases fit TRBD2. V was clipped by 0 bases and J by 0 bases; unmatched bases: 2. The CDR3 is made up of 16 amino acids. Looked up from germline, CDR1 is KGHSH and CDR2 is LQKENI.